A selection of T cell receptor beta chains follows, all from one sample in a study of T-cell reconstitution after alpha-beta-depleted transplantation in children. From the PCR reads, TCRdb called clonotypes with MiXCR, one entry per CDR3 protein. The sample has fewer than 500,000 distinct CDR3 sequences, about 45% seen once. The sample consisted of PBMCs, taken before TCRalphabeta/CD19-depleted stem cell transplant. Receptor source: a girl aged 2 to 10 with aplastic anemia, due to receive a stem cell transplant. CDR3s include the opening cysteine and the closing phenylalanine or tryptophan. D genes are given only for firm matches. Clone size is given for some rows only: seen once, a few or many times, or a class if the clone is expanded.

size	length	J	D	V	DNA	CDR3
many	11	TRBJ2-1	NA	TRBV10-3	TGTGCCATCACCTCCGCCAATGAGCAGTTCTTC	CAITSANEQFF
NA	13	TRBJ2-7	NA	TRBV5-1	TGCGCCAGCAGACGGACCGCGACCTACGAGCAGTACTTC	CASRRTATYEQYF
NA	14	TRBJ2-1	NA	TRBV10-3	TGTGCCATCAGTGAACCCATCCCGTACAATGAGCAGTTCTTC	CAISEPIPYNEQFF
many	14	TRBJ2-3	TRBD2	TRBV20-1	TGCAGTGCTCGGACTAGCGGCCGAAGGGATACGCAGTATTTT	CSARTSGRRDTQYF
NA	15	TRBJ1-6	NA	TRBV6-5	TGTGCCAGCAGTTACACAGGGCTGTATAATTCACCCCTCCACTTT	CASSYTGLYNSPLHF
NA	16	TRBJ2-3	NA	TRBV28	TGTGCCAGCACCCTAAAGTTCGGGGGGCACACAGATACGCAGTATTTT	CASTLKFGGHTDTQYF
NA	16	TRBJ1-4	NA	TRBV6-5	TGTGCCAGCAGTTACTCCCCCAGAGCGCGTAATGAAAAACTGTTTTTT	CASSYSPRARNEKLFF
NA	15	TRBJ2-1	NA	TRBV19	TGTGCCACCCTTCCCCAGCGGGCAGTATACAATGAGCAGTTCTTC	CATLPQRAVYNEQFF
many	14	TRBJ1-1	NA	TRBV5-1	TGCGCCAGCAGCTTCAGCTTAATGAACACTGAAGCTTTCTTT	CASSFSLMNTEAFF
NA	14	TRBJ1-4	NA	TRBV7-8	TGTGCCAGCAGCTTAGGTACTTTCAATGAAAAACTGTTTTTT	CASSLGTFNEKLFF
few	16	TRBJ1-6	TRBD1	TRBV12-3/TRBV12-4	TGTGCCAGCAGTTCCCTATGGACAGGGGGAAATTCACCCCTCCACTTT	CASSSLWTGGNSPLHF
NA	15	TRBJ2-7	NA	TRBV10-3	TGTGCCATCAGTGCTCGTGACTACCACTCCTACGAGCAGTACTTC	CAISARDYHSYEQYF
NA	15	TRBJ2-7	NA	TRBV10-3	TGTGCCATCAGTGATCTTAGATTGGGGGTCTACGAGCAGTACTTC	CAISDLRLGVYEQYF
NA	14	TRBJ2-5	NA	TRBV6-1	TGTGCCAGCCTCCCGGGACAAGGCCTCGAGACCCAGTACTTC	CASLPGQGLETQYF
NA	13	TRBJ1-4	TRBD1	TRBV20-1	TGCAGTGCCACGGGACAGGCGACTTCCAAACTGTTTTTT	CSATGQATSKLFF
few	14	TRBJ2-7	NA	TRBV21-1	TGTGCCAGCATTCGACTAGCGGGAACCTACGAGCAGTACTTC	CASIRLAGTYEQYF
few	15	TRBJ2-5	NA	TRBV7-2	TGTGCCAGCAGCTTAGATCGCAAAGCCCAAGAGACCCAGTACTTC	CASSLDRKAQETQYF
NA	15	TRBJ2-7	NA	TRBV19	TGTGCCAGTAGTATAGCTTCAGGGGGGCCCTACGAGCAGTACTTC	CASSIASGGPYEQYF
NA	18	TRBJ2-3	NA	TRBV5-1	TGCGCCAGCAGCCCGTTTCCTATTACAGGGGCGGGAACCGATACGCAGTATTTT	CASSPFPITGAGTDTQYF
few	13	TRBJ1-6	NA	TRBV7-9	TGTGCCAGCAGCACCCAATCCTATTCACCCCTCCACTTT	CASSTQSYSPLHF
NA	15	TRBJ1-1	TRBD1	TRBV7-8	TGTGCCAGCAGCTCAGGGACAGGAGCCCCATTGTCGGCTTTCTTT	CASSSGTGAPLSAFF
NA	15	TRBJ2-3	NA	TRBV7-2	TGTGCCAGCAGCCCATCCTATAGAGGCACAGATACGCAGTATTTT	CASSPSYRGTDTQYF
many	15	TRBJ2-3	NA	TRBV20-1	TGCAGTGCTAGAGATGGGGGAGTCGGCACAGATACGCAGTATTTT	CSARDGGVGTDTQYF
NA	16	TRBJ2-3	TRBD2	TRBV18	TGTGCCAGCTCACCACAACTAGCGGGAGGCCCAGATACGCAGTATTTT	CASSPQLAGGPDTQYF
few	15	TRBJ2-2	NA	TRBV13	TGTGCCAGCAGCCCAGGTCCACTGTACACCGGGGAGCTGTTTTTT	CASSPGPLYTGELFF
NA	14	TRBJ2-3	NA	TRBV15	TGTGCCACCAGCAGGCGACAGGGCACAGATACGCAGTATTTT	CATSRRQGTDTQYF
few	12	TRBJ2-5	NA	TRBV29-1	TGCAGCGCCGATGATTCGGGGGAGACCCAGTACTTC	CSADDSGETQYF
NA	13	TRBJ2-1	NA	TRBV29-1	TGCAGCGTTATAGCGGCCTCCTACAATGAGCAGTTCTTC	CSVIAASYNEQFF
many	17	TRBJ2-3	TRBD1	TRBV6-1	TGTGCCAGCAGTACGGGCCGACAGGGAAGAAACACAGATACGCAGTATTTT	CASSTGRQGRNTDTQYF
NA	13	TRBJ2-3	NA	TRBV20-1	TGCAGTGCTCCACGGTCTAGCACAGATACGCAGTATTTT	CSAPRSSTDTQYF
NA	13	TRBJ2-7	NA	TRBV5-5	TGTGCCAGCAGCTTGGTTTCCAGCCAGGAGCAGTACTTC	CASSLVSSQEQYF
few	14	TRBJ2-3	NA	TRBV9	TGTGCCAGCAGCGTAGAGGGCAGCACAGATACGCAGTATTTT	CASSVEGSTDTQYF
NA	16	TRBJ2-1	TRBD2	TRBV20-1	TGCAGTGCTAGAGATCTCCTAGCGGGAGGTGTCAATGAGCAGTTCTTC	CSARDLLAGGVNEQFF
many	15	TRBJ2-1	TRBD2	TRBV5-1	TGCGCCAGCAGCTTGGCCGGGACTAGGAACAATGAGCAGTTCTTC	CASSLAGTRNNEQFF
NA	14	TRBJ2-3	NA	TRBV6-5	TGTGCCAGCAGTTACTCTGACAGCACAGATACGCAGTATTTT	CASSYSDSTDTQYF
few	13	TRBJ2-1	NA	TRBV10-3	TGTGCCATCAAAGGTTCATCCTACAATGAGCAGTTCTTC	CAIKGSSYNEQFF
NA	12	TRBJ1-1	NA	TRBV24-1	TGTGCCACCAGTGATCCGAACACTGAAGCTTTCTTT	CATSDPNTEAFF
few	14	TRBJ2-2	TRBD1	TRBV6-1	TGTGCCAGCAGGCCGACAGGGATCGACGGGGAGCTGTTTTTT	CASRPTGIDGELFF
few	17	TRBJ2-5	TRBD2	TRBV18	TGTGCCAGCTCACCGCTCGGACTAGCGGGAGAACAAGAGACCCAGTACTTC	CASSPLGLAGEQETQYF
many	14	TRBJ2-1	NA	TRBV5-1	TGCGCCAGCAGCTCCGGACAGTATTACAATGAGCAGTTCTTC	CASSSGQYYNEQFF
many	14	TRBJ2-5	NA	TRBV12-3/TRBV12-4	TGTGCCAGCAGTTTTACCAACGAGGGGGAGACCCAGTACTTC	CASSFTNEGETQYF
many	13	TRBJ2-1	TRBD2	TRBV5-1	TGCGCCAGCAGAGCGGGAGTGGACAATGAGCAGTTCTTC	CASRAGVDNEQFF
NA	19	TRBJ2-5	TRBD2	TRBV20-1	TGCAGTGCTCACCGGTCCGGGACTAGCGGGAGGGAAGGTTTTGGGACCCAGTACTTC	CSAHRSGTSGREGFGTQYF
NA	15	TRBJ2-2	NA	TRBV10-3	TGTGCCTCAGGAAGGACCCCGACGAACACCGGGGAGCTGTTTTTT	CASGRTPTNTGELFF
once	11	TRBJ2-1	NA	TRBV29-1	TGCAGCTGCCCAGGGTCTGGGGAGCAGTTCTTC	CSCPGSGEQFF
few	16	TRBJ2-2	NA	TRBV10-3	TGTGCCATCAGTGAGTCTTTGGGCAGCGGGACCGGGGAGCTGTTTTTT	CAISESLGSGTGELFF
many	16	TRBJ2-1	TRBD1	TRBV18	TGTGCCAGCTCACCACCGACAGGGGGTTTGATAAATGAGCAGTTCTTC	CASSPPTGGLINEQFF
NA	14	TRBJ1-1	NA	TRBV2	TGTGCCAGCAGAGAGCGGACGGGGAACACTGAAGCTTTCTTT	CASRERTGNTEAFF
once	15	TRBJ1-1	TRBD1	TRBV9	TGTGCCAGCAGCGTAGCTAGGACAGGGACCGCTGAAGCTTTCTTT	CASSVARTGTAEAFF
many	18	TRBJ2-1	NA	TRBV4-2	TGTGCCAGCAGCCAAGATTGGCCTTCTCTCAGCTCCTACAATGAGCAGTTCTTC	CASSQDWPSLSSYNEQFF
NA	15	TRBJ2-3	TRBD2	TRBV14	TGTGCCAGCAGCCAGGCGGGAGGAACCACAGATACGCAGTATTTT	CASSQAGGTTDTQYF
NA	18	TRBJ2-5	TRBD2	TRBV12-3/TRBV12-4	TGTGCCAGCAGTTCCGAACATCCGGGACTAGCGGTCCAAGAGACCCAGTACTTC	CASSSEHPGLAVQETQYF
NA	12	TRBJ1-1	NA	TRBV25-1	TGTGCCAGCAGCGAAACTTTCGCTGAAGCTTTCTTT	CASSETFAEAFF
few	15	TRBJ1-6	NA	TRBV9	TGTGCCAGCAGCGTAATGGACGTCCCGGACTCACCCCTCCACTTT	CASSVMDVPDSPLHF